One and the same sample provided the 13 T cell receptor beta chains below, sequenced in a study of Graves' ophthalmopathy and Graves' hyperthyroidism. The sequenced template was RNA, covering the TCR beta CDR3 region. First-round RT-PCR used HTBI primers; second-round multiplex PCR followed. TCRdb reprocessed the multiplex PCR reads via MiXCR and lists one record per CDR3 protein. The data contain hundreds of thousands of distinct CDR3 sequences, 40% of them singletons. The sample taken for sequencing was peripheral blood. The source is an adult man with Graves' ophthalmopathy.

The chain couples TRBV7-2 to TRBJ2-5; TRBD1 agrees at 8 bases. Germline V lookup: CDR1 SGHTA, CDR2 FQGNSA. CDR3 length: 14 amino acids. V shed 2 bases and J 5 bases; nucleotides not matched to a gene: 4. The CDR3, as DNA: TGTGCCAGCAGCTTAAGACAGGGGAGTGAGACCCAGTACTTC. It codes for CASSLRQGSETQYF.

The V call is TRBV5-1, the J call TRBJ2-5; 8 nucleotides agree with TRBD2. The ends lost 5 bases at V and 4 bases at J; junction bases unmatched: 10. The CDR3 is made up of 15 amino acids. Germline-derived CDR1 and CDR2 are SGHRS and YFSETQ. Written as DNA, the CDR3 is TGCGCCAGCAGGGACGGAGCCGGGAGGGCAGAGACCCAGTACTTC. Encoded protein: CASRDGAGRAETQYF.

The genes are TRBV5-1 and TRBJ2-2, with 7 bases identical to TRBD2. The germline CDR1 and CDR2 sequences are SGHRS and YFSETQ. V gave up 3 bases and J gave up 1 base; unmatched junction bases: 3. This CDR3 region has 15 residues. The CDR3 DNA follows: TGCGCCAGCAGCTCTGGCGGGAGGAACACCGGGGAGCTGTTTTTT. Translating gives CASSSGGRNTGELFF.

A note on this clonotype: Germline and junction disagree at one end, which may indicate a read error. The J gene is TRBJ2-7, the V gene TRBV10-3; 9 positions match TRBD1. Germline CDR1 reads ENHRY; CDR2 reads SYGVKD. The CDR3 length is 14 residues. The CDR3 nucleotides read TGTGCCAGCAGTGAGGTGACAGGGGGATACGAGCAGTACTTC. Translated, it gives CASSEVTGGYEQYF.

This clonotype was seen once. The chain carries TRBV10-3 and TRBJ2-5; TRBD1 or TRBD2 may be the D gene (7 bases each). The length of the CDR3 is 14 residues. The germline V gene has CDR1 ENHRY and CDR2 SYGVKD. The V and J ends lost 6 bases and 5 bases respectively, with 16 bases between them. The DNA for the CDR3 is TGTGCCATCAGGACAGGGAGGGCCGGGGAGACCCAGTACTTC. This codes for CAIRTGRAGETQYF.

Concerning this clonotype: A much larger clone sits a single nucleotide away, making a read error possible. This chain links TRBV2 with TRBJ1-1, with 8 bases matching TRBD1. The CDR3 totals 16 residues. The V gene's germline CDR1 is SNHLY and CDR2 FYNNEI. V dropped 4 bases and J dropped 2; count of bases not matched to a gene: 9. CDR3 nucleotides: TGTGCCAGCAGTGGTGCAGGGGGCTTGGGCAACACTGAAGCTTTCTTT. It translates to CASSGAGGLGNTEAFF.

V gene TRBV7-9 combines with J gene TRBJ2-7, with TRBD1 matching 7 bases. Germline CDR1 reads SEHNR; CDR2 reads FQNEAQ (reference sequence). This CDR3 comprises 15 residues. V lost 1 base, J lost 4 bases, and 7 bases stayed unmatched. The CDR3 loop reads CASSLGLGQLYEQYF. Here the CDR3 DNA reads TGTGCCAGCAGCTTAGGTCTGGGACAGCTATACGAGCAGTACTTC.

The CDR3 region is CAISGPYQETQYF. In DNA, the CDR3 is TGTGCCATCAGTGGACCGTACCAAGAGACCCAGTACTTC. The gene calls are TRBV10-3 and TRBJ2-5; D is uncertain. V lost 4 bases to trimming and J lost 0 bases, with 6 bases between them. The CDR3 length is 13 residues. From germline, CDR1 is ENHRY and CDR2 SYGVKD.

This clonotype was picked up a small number of times. The CDR3 here is CASSRRATEAFF. In nucleotides, the CDR3 is TGTGCCAGCTCAAGGAGAGCCACTGAAGCTTTCTTT. V gene TRBV7-9 combines with J gene TRBJ1-1; unclear D gene. Trimming removed 8 bases at V and 4 bases at J, with 11 bases between. CDR1 and CDR2 from the germline V gene are SEHNR and FQNEAQ (reference sequence). The length of the CDR3 is 12 residues.

Many counts were recorded for this clonotype. The rearrangement joins TRBV9 to TRBJ2-2, with 9 nucleotides matching TRBD1. V gave up 4 bases and J gave up 6 bases; unmatched junction bases: 4. Germline loops: CDR1 SGDLS, CDR2 YYNGEE. The CDR3 runs to 14 residues. The CDR3 coding sequence is TGTGCCAGCAGCTTAAGGACAGGGGCCGGGGAGCTGTTTTTT. Its protein is CASSLRTGAGELFF. The variable domain in full, completed from reference TRBV9 and TRBJ2-2, reads DSGVTQTPKHLITATGQRVTLRCSPRSGDLSVYWYQQSLDQGLQFLIQYYNGEERAKGNILERFSAQQFPDLHSELNLSSLELGDSALYFCASSLRTGAGELFFGEGSRLTVL.

This clonotype came up many times. V and J are TRBV9 and TRBJ1-2; 7 nucleotides align to TRBD1. This CDR3 has 17 residues. After removal of 0 bases from V and 1 base from J, the junction contained 9 bases not matched to a gene. Per germline, CDR1 SGDLS and CDR2 YYNGEE. The CDR3 nucleotides are TGTGCCAGCAGCGTAGTAGACAGGGCCTGGGGTAACTATGGCTACACCTTC. It codes for CASSVVDRAWGNYGYTF.

This clonotype was counted ten times or more. The chain carries TRBV19 and TRBJ2-6, with 8 bases matching TRBD2. CDR1 is LNHDA and CDR2 is SQIVND in the germline V gene (reference sequence). This CDR3 spans 14 amino acids. The J segment lost 0 bases and the V segment lost 11 bases, leaving 3 bases of the junction unmatched. CDR3 sequence (DNA): TGTGCCGTGCGGGAGGTCTCTGGGGCCAACGTCCTGACTTTC. Translated, it gives CAVREVSGANVLTF.

The rearrangement links TRBV10-3 to TRBJ2-5; the match to TRBD1 covers 7 bases. Germline V gives CDR1 ENHRY, CDR2 SYGVKD. The V and J ends lost 0 bases and 5 bases, in that order; junction bases with no gene match: 6. The CDR3 consists of 15 residues. The CDR3 DNA reads as TGTGCCATCAGTGAGTCGACAGGGTCGAGGGAGACCCAGTACTTC. It translates to CAISESTGSRETQYF.